Each of the 24 T cell receptor beta chains below was sequenced from the same sample in a study of T cells in Graves' hyperthyroidism and ophthalmopathy. There were TCR beta CDR3 regions amplified from RNA transcripts. A set of HTBI primers served as the primers for a first-round RT-PCR of the TCR CDR3. TCRdb passed the multiplex PCR reads through MiXCR, listing each CDR3 protein once. This sample has a few hundred thousand distinct CDR3 sequences, with around 15% found just once. The sample was blood. The source of these receptors is a woman in her fifties or sixties with Graves' hyperthyroidism that later progressed to Graves' ophthalmopathy.

At least ten counts were recorded for this clonotype. The J gene is TRBJ2-4, the V gene TRBV14, with D unclear. Germline V lookup: CDR1 SGHDN, CDR2 FVKESK. V lost 4 bases and J lost 7, with 11 bases in between. The CDR3 runs to 13 residues. The CDR3 region is CASSLTKMNIQYF. Written as DNA, the CDR3 is TGTGCCAGCAGCCTCACAAAGATGAACATTCAGTACTTC.

Written as DNA, the CDR3 is TGTGCCAGTAGCCTAACCGGGACTTCCGCCTACGAGCAGTACTTC. As protein: CASSLTGTSAYEQYF. The V call is TRBV19, the J call TRBJ2-7; the D gene is possibly TRBD2 (6 bases). The length of the CDR3 is 15 residues. The V gene lost 6 bases and the J gene lost 2 bases, with 17 bases spanning the gap. CDR1 and CDR2 from the germline V gene are LNHDA and SQIVND (reference sequence). The whole variable domain, remainder taken from reference TRBV19 and TRBJ2-7, is DGGITQSPKYLFRKEGQNVTLSCEQNLNHDAMYWYRQDPGQGLRLIYYSQIVNDFQKGDIAEGYSVSREKKESFPLTVTSAQKNPTAFYLCASSLTGTSAYEQYFGPGTRLTVT.

Many counts were recorded for this clonotype. The chain is built from TRBV28 and TRBJ1-6, with 8 bases matching TRBD1. The CDR3 runs to 14 residues. Trimming at V came to 6 bases and at J to 16 bases, leaving 14 bases not matched to a gene. The germline CDR1 and CDR2 sequences are MDHEN and SYDVKM. The CDR3 loop is CASSSGGRLFELHF. CDR3 nucleotides: TGTGCCAGCAGCTCAGGGGGCCGCCTGTTTGAACTCCACTTT.

This clonotype was detected ten times or more. V is TRBV28 and J is TRBJ1-5, with D unresolved. The CDR3 consists of 15 residues. Germline V gives CDR1 MDHEN, CDR2 SYDVKM. Trimming cost V 5 bases and J 1 base, with 12 bases left between them. The chain's CDR3 is CASSVLTVSNQPQHF. The DNA for the CDR3 is TGTGCCAGCAGTGTGCTGACCGTAAGCAATCAGCCCCAGCATTTT. The complete variable domain, with remaining parts taken from reference TRBV28 and TRBJ1-5, reads DVKVTQSSRYLVKRTGEKVFLECVQDMDHENMFWYRQDPGLGLRLIYFSYDVKMKEKGDIPEGYSVSREKKERFSLILESASTNQTSMYLCASSVLTVSNQPQHFGDGTRLSIL.

This clonotype was picked up a small number of times. The CDR3 sequence is CSAAGTKFYEQYF. CDR3 nucleotides: TGCAGCGCCGCTGGGACTAAGTTCTACGAGCAGTACTTC. The chain is built from TRBV29-1 and TRBJ2-7; 7 bases agree with TRBD2. Germline CDR1 SQVTM, CDR2 ANQGSEA. V lost 7 bases and J lost 3; bases outside the gene matches: 9. The CDR3 consists of 13 residues.

This clonotype was counted between two and nine times. A much larger clone lies a single base off, so this may be a read error. This chain joins TRBV2 and TRBJ2-1; D gene ambiguous. V was clipped by 6 bases and J by 8 bases, with 17 bases between them. The CDR3 spans 14 residues. Germline loops: CDR1 SNHLY, CDR2 FYNNEI. CDR3 nucleotide sequence: TGTGCCAGCAGAACGGAACTTGGGCTAGATGAGCAGTTCTTC. It yields the protein CASRTELGLDEQFF.

The sample holds many counts of this clonotype. CDR3 bases: TGTGCCAGTCTGGGGAGGGGGACCACTGAAGCTTTCTTT. Translating gives CASLGRGTTEAFF. The V call is TRBV19, the J call TRBJ1-1; D might be TRBD1 (6 bases). V lost 8 bases, J lost 4 bases, and 14 bases lay in between. Germline V gives CDR1 LNHDA, CDR2 SQIVND (reference sequence). The CDR3 has 13 amino acids.

This clonotype showed up just a few times. This chain uses TRBV4-1 with TRBJ2-4; D is unresolved. The V end was cut by 2 bases, the J end by 1 base, with 18 bases between. The CDR3 is 18 residues long. Germline values: CDR1 MGHRA, CDR2 YSYEKL. The DNA for the CDR3 is TGCGCCAGCAGCCAACTCAACTTTAGGAAGTTGGCCAAAAACATTCAGTACTTC. This sequence encodes CASSQLNFRKLAKNIQYF.

This clonotype was observed at least ten times. The rearrangement uses TRBV30 and TRBJ1-1, with a possible D match to TRBD1 (6 bases). This CDR3 is 14 amino acids long. V lost 2 bases, J lost 6 bases, and 16 bases lay in between. The germline V gene encodes CDR1 GTSNPN and CDR2 SVGIG (reference sequence). CDR3 DNA: TGTGCCTGGAGTCATCCCGACAGGTGGGCTGAAGCTTTCTTT. Protein: CAWSHPDRWAEAFF. Filled out from reference TRBV30 and TRBJ1-1, the complete variable domain reads SQTIHQWPATLVQPVGSPLSLECTVEGTSNPNLYWYRQAAGRGLQLLFYSVGIGQISSEVPQNLSASRPQDRQFILSSKKLLLSDSGFYLCAWSHPDRWAEAFFGQGTRLTVV.

This clonotype appeared many times. This rearrangement joins TRBV28 to TRBJ2-7; D call uncertain. The germline V gene encodes CDR1 MDHEN and CDR2 SYDVKM. V lost 5 bases and J lost 3, with 14 bases in between. There are 14 residues in the CDR3. The CDR3 loop is CASSPRTEFYEQYF. The CDR3 DNA sequence: TGTGCCAGCAGTCCCCGGACGGAATTCTACGAGCAGTACTTC.

This clonotype has at least ten counts. The CDR3 protein is CASSFSGKETQYF. As DNA, the CDR3 is TGCGCCAGCAGCTTCAGCGGGAAGGAGACCCAGTACTTC. The chain employs TRBV5-1 and TRBJ2-5; 7 nucleotides align to TRBD2. The germline V gene has CDR1 SGHRS and CDR2 YFSETQ. This CDR3 is 13 amino acids long. After removal of 2 bases from V and 5 bases from J, the junction contained 3 bases not matched to a gene.

This clonotype has more than one count but fewer than ten. The chain recombines TRBV20-1 with TRBJ2-4; D is perhaps TRBD1 or TRBD2 (7 bases each). With 3 bases removed from V and 8 bases from J, the gap between germline ends came to 14 bases. From germline, CDR1 is DFQATT and CDR2 SNEGSKA (reference sequence). The length of the CDR3 is 13 residues. The CDR3 DNA sequence: TGCAGTGCTAGCAGGGCAGGGGGGGACATTCAGTACTTC. It yields the protein CSASRAGGDIQYF.

This clonotype was seen a few times. Being one base from a much bigger clone, this may be a read error. The chain is built from TRBV2 and TRBJ2-5; unclear D gene. The CDR3 length is 11 residues. V was shortened by 2 bases and J by 9 bases, with 7 bases between the two germline ends. Germline V gene data show CDR1 as SNHLY and CDR2 as FYNNEI. In DNA, the CDR3 is TGTGCCAGCAGTGAAAACGAGGCCCAGTACTTC. It encodes CASSENEAQYF.

This clonotype was picked up many times. J is TRBJ1-5 and V is TRBV19; the D gene is possibly TRBD1 (6 bases). V was pared by 7 bases and J by 6 bases, with 22 bases between. Germline V CDR1 and CDR2: LNHDA, SQIVND (reference sequence). The length of the CDR3 is 16 residues. The CDR3 coding sequence is TGTGCCAGTACACCGACTAATGCAGGGGTCTTTCAGCCCCAGCATTTT. It encodes CASTPTNAGVFQPQHF.

This clonotype was recorded at least ten times. The rearrangement joins TRBV6-1 to TRBJ2-1, with TRBD1 matching over 7 bases. Germline-derived CDR1 and CDR2 are MNHNS and SASEGT. The CDR3 totals 18 residues. Trimming removed 6 bases from V and 6 bases from J; junction bases left unmatched: 20. CDR3 loop: CASSYTPGAEGGRNEQFF. CDR3 sequence (DNA): TGTGCCAGCAGCTACACCCCAGGGGCGGAAGGGGGCCGCAATGAGCAGTTCTTC.

Many counts were recorded for this clonotype. The chain recombines TRBV27 with TRBJ1-2, with 7 bases that match TRBD1. Trimming took 4 bases from V and 5 from J; bases not matched to a gene: 13. CDR1 is MNHEY, CDR2 SMNVEV, per germline (reference sequence). The CDR3 is 16 amino acids. CDR3 loop: CASSSSGQRNGYGYTF. CDR3 DNA sequence: TGTGCCAGCAGTTCCTCGGGACAGAGGAACGGTTATGGCTACACCTTC.

The genes are TRBV28 and TRBJ2-7, with D possibly TRBD1 on 6 matching bases. Trimming pared 5 bases from V and 3 bases from J, leaving 14 bases between. CDR3 size: 14 residues. The germline gives CDR1 MDHEN, CDR2 SYDVKM. The CDR3 loop reads CASSDGQSDYEQYF. DNA for the CDR3: TGTGCCAGCAGTGATGGACAGTCAGACTACGAGCAGTACTTC.

This clonotype was seen many times. CDR3 in amino acids: CASSPGQGVLYGYTF. For the CDR3, the DNA is TGTGCCAGCTCACCCGGACAGGGAGTCTTATATGGCTACACCTTC. The chain has TRBV18 and TRBJ1-2; TRBD1 aligns across 8 bases. The trim removed 3 bases at V and 5 bases at J, leaving 8 bases unmatched. Germline CDR1 and CDR2: KGHSH and LQKENI. This CDR3 contains 15 residues. Drawing the rest from reference TRBV18 and TRBJ1-2, the complete variable domain is NAGVMQNPRHLVRRRGQEARLRCSPMKGHSHVYWYRQLPEEGLKFMVYLQKENIIDESGMPKERFSAEFPKEGPSILRIQQVVRGDSAAYFCASSPGQGVLYGYTFGSGTRLTVV.

This clonotype was seen repeatedly, ten times or more. This chain uses TRBV11-2 with TRBJ2-2; 11 bases are a match to TRBD2. The CDR3 is 17 amino acids. V shed 5 bases, J shed 5 bases, and the junction held 10 bases outside the gene matches. Germline CDR1 is SGHAT and CDR2 is FQNNGV. The chain's CDR3 is CASSKIAGGPGTGELFF. DNA of the CDR3: TGTGCCAGCAGCAAAATAGCGGGAGGGCCAGGGACCGGGGAGCTGTTTTTT. Full variable domain (remainder filled in from reference TRBV11-2 and TRBJ2-2): EAGVAQSPRYKIIEKRQSVAFWCNPISGHATLYWYQQILGQGPKLLIQFQNNGVVDDSQLPKDRFSAERLKGVDSTLKIQPAKLEDSAVYLCASSKIAGGPGTGELFFGEGSRLTVL.

This clonotype was seen a few times. The chain has TRBV24-1 and TRBJ2-3; 7 positions agree with TRBD1. The trim removed 3 bases at V and 6 bases at J, leaving 8 bases unmatched. CDR3 length: 15 amino acids. The germline gives CDR1 KGHDR, CDR2 SFDVKD. The CDR3 spells CATSDRRQGGDTQYF. As DNA, the CDR3 is TGTGCCACCAGTGATCGGCGACAGGGTGGGGATACGCAGTATTTT.

This clonotype was seen repeatedly, ten times or more. The chain combines TRBV20-1 with TRBJ2-3, with TRBD2 matching 7 bases. The V segment lost 5 bases and the J segment 1 base; nucleotides outside the gene matches: 6. CDR1 DFQATT and CDR2 SNEGSKA come from the germline V gene (reference sequence). The CDR3 totals 14 residues. The DNA of the CDR3 is TGCAGTGCTTGGGGGAGGGCAGGCACAGATACGCAGTATTTT. Translated, it gives CSAWGRAGTDTQYF.

In this sample, this clonotype turned up many times. V gene TRBV5-1 combines with J gene TRBJ2-3; 9 bases agree with TRBD2. The CDR3 extends over 15 amino acids. Germline V gene lookup returns CDR1 SGHRS and CDR2 YFSETQ. Losses at the gene ends were 5 bases for V and 5 bases for J; bases not matched to a gene: 9. The CDR3 protein is CASSNSGSGIDTQYF. DNA of the CDR3: TGCGCCAGCAGTAATAGCGGGAGTGGTATAGATACGCAGTATTTT.

The chain carries TRBV18 and TRBJ1-2; a weak D match, TRBD1 (5 bases). The CDR3 runs 16 residues. V gave up 0 bases and J gave up 0 bases, with 11 bases separating them. Germline V lookup: CDR1 KGHSH, CDR2 LQKENI. The CDR3 DNA sequence: TGTGCCAGCTCACCACCGGTGGGGGAAGCTAACTATGGCTACACCTTC. Amino acid sequence: CASSPPVGEANYGYTF.

This clonotype was counted many times. This sequence joins TRBV29-1 and TRBJ2-5, with D uncertain. The V and J ends lost 4 bases and 6 bases respectively, with 6 bases between them. This CDR3 region has 10 residues. Germline V gene data show CDR1 as SQVTM and CDR2 as ANQGSEA. CDR3 in amino acids: CSVAEKTQYF. As DNA, the CDR3 is TGCAGCGTTGCTGAAAAGACCCAGTACTTC.